This T cell receptor beta chain was recorded in a study of vaccination effects on CD4 cells after COVID-19. Details on this clone: Its specificity is unknown.

The table came from immunoSEQ multiplex PCR; TCRdb's copy has only in-frame clones and leaves some out. The sample has tens of thousands of clones, over 65% seen once. In germline, CDR1 is LNHDA, CDR2 SQIVND (reference sequence). V lost 1 base and J lost 4; bases outside the gene matches: 4. The CDR3 length is 15 residues. CD4+ T cells were isolated after around ten days of culture. Convalescent patients had PCR-confirmed SARS-CoV-2 infection between March and December 2020. Two-dose vaccination with either BNT162b2 or mRNA-1273 was given to the participants. The input for sequencing was CD4+ T cells from PBMCs cultured without peptide, taken after COVID-19 vaccination. The chain carries TRBV19 and TRBJ2-3; 8 positions agree with TRBD2. The clonotype was recovered from a human donor who had a prior SARS-CoV-2 infection. CDR3 nucleotide sequence: TGTGCCAGTAGTATAGGAGCGGGGGAGGCAGATACGCAGTATTTT. Its translation: CASSIGAGEADTQYF.